This T cell receptor (beta chain) was sequenced during a study of T cells in Graves' hyperthyroidism and ophthalmopathy. RNA transcripts were the template for amplifying TCR beta CDR3 regions. The HTBI primer set was used in a first-round RT-PCR of the TCR CDR3. Using its own MiXCR run on the multiplex PCR reads, TCRdb lists one record per CDR3 protein. The sample has 450,000 to 700,000 distinct CDR3 sequences; 40% to 55% are singletons. The CDR3 contains 14 residues. The J segment lost 0 bases and the V segment lost 6 bases, leaving 3 bases of the junction unmatched. The germline V gene encodes CDR1 SNHLY and CDR2 FYNNEI.

The sequencing sample was made of peripheral blood or thyroid tissue (not recorded which). The receptor comes from a woman younger than 35 with Graves' hyperthyroidism. The chain carries TRBV2 and TRBJ2-7; TRBD1 agrees at 9 bases. DNA of the CDR3: TGTGCCAGCAGAGGGGACAGGGACTCCTACGAGCAGTACTTC. Translation: CASRGDRDSYEQYF.